This TCR beta chain is drawn from a study of cytomegalovirus exposure and HLA in healthy donors. Study-level findings and limits: One cluster of highly shared sequence variants probably arose as a sequencing artifact. With further analysis later on, most CMV-associated TCR beta chains appeared HLA-restricted.

Turning to this clone: Its antigen is not identified.

The PCR contained 60 Vbeta and 13 Jbeta primers. TCRdb's copy holds only in-frame clones and misses some; the assay was immunoSEQ multiplex PCR. This table holds roughly 200,000 clones, roughly 74% found once. The CDR3 contains 15 residues. Losses at the gene ends were 5 bases for V and 8 bases for J; bases not matched to a gene: 6. CDR1 PRHDT and CDR2 FYEKMQ come from the germline V gene (reference sequence). The specimen was PBMCs. The sequence came from a female donor in good health and CMV-seronegative. This sequence joins TRBV13 and TRBJ1-6; 10 nucleotides line up with TRBD1. The CDR3 DNA reads TGTGCCAGCAGCGGCCGGGACAGGGGTTATTCACCCCTCCACTTT. It encodes CASSGRDRGYSPLHF.